What follows are 25 T cell receptor beta chains derived from one specimen sequenced in a study of regulatory T cells in long-lasting Graves disease. Library construction for TCR beta used iRepertoire HTBI primers and Arm-PCR of CDR3 regions. TCRdb fed the multiplex PCR reads into MiXCR, producing one record per CDR3 protein. The sample contains roughly 430,000 distinct CDR3 sequences, around a fifth of which appear only once. Specified time point: persistent/refractory GD, antithyroid drugs over 5 years with positive TRAb. Following extraction of RNA from PBMCs, that RNA was used to make the TCR library. The input for sequencing was peripheral blood mononuclear cells (PBMCs), taken when the disease was refractory, from a patient treated with antithyroid drugs. Receptor source: a female donor with Graves disease.

The rearrangement links TRBV2 to TRBJ1-6; TRBD1 is a possible D gene (6 bases). The V end was cut by 4 bases, the J end by 4 bases, with 14 bases between. This CDR3 has 16 amino acids. Per germline, CDR1 SNHLY and CDR2 FYNNEI. DNA for the CDR3: TGTGCCAGCAGTGGGGGGCTGGCGTCTTATAATTCACCCCTCCACTTT. It translates to CASSGGLASYNSPLHF.

This clonotype has a count of ten or more. This chain joins TRBV28 and TRBJ2-4, with 12 positions matching TRBD2. V gave up 8 bases and J gave up 0 bases; unmatched junction bases: 8. CDR1 is MDHEN and CDR2 is SYDVKM in the germline V gene. The CDR3 length is 17 residues. The CDR3 loop is CASGRTSGALAKNIQYF. The CDR3 coding sequence is TGTGCCAGCGGGAGGACTAGCGGGGCACTAGCCAAAAACATTCAGTACTTC.

The sample holds many counts of this clonotype. The chain is built from TRBV6-1 and TRBJ1-2; D is unresolved. Germline V CDR1 and CDR2: MNHNS, SASEGT. V was trimmed by 7 bases and J by 2 bases, leaving 8 bases between them. The CDR3 length is 12 residues. CDR3 loop: CASTTFNYGYTF. The CDR3 DNA reads TGTGCCAGCACTACTTTCAACTATGGCTACACCTTC.

CDR3: CASSYSRAGAGNEQFF. CDR3 DNA sequence: TGTGCCAGCAGTTACTCGCGTGCGGGAGCAGGCAATGAGCAGTTCTTC. The chain carries TRBV6-5 and TRBJ2-1; 7 nucleotides match TRBD2. Trimming removed 0 bases from V and 6 bases from J; junction bases left unmatched: 8. In germline, CDR1 is MNHEY, CDR2 SVGAGI. The CDR3 spans 16 residues.

This clonotype was found many times. V is TRBV7-2 and J is TRBJ2-2; D possibly corresponds to TRBD2 (6 bases). Trimming removed 4 bases at V and 5 bases at J, with 14 bases between. CDR1 and CDR2 from the germline V gene are SGHTA and FQGNSA. This CDR3 is 15 amino acids long. The CDR3 region is CASSSSGWGTGELFF. The DNA for the CDR3 is TGTGCCAGCAGCTCAAGCGGGTGGGGTACCGGGGAGCTGTTTTTT.

The sample holds many counts of this clonotype. The chain has TRBV7-8 and TRBJ1-5; D unresolved. CDR1 and CDR2 from the germline V gene are SGHVS and FQNEAQ. The CDR3 contains 13 residues. Trimming left V 1 base short and J 4 bases short, with 5 bases between. CDR3 nucleotide sequence: TGTGCCAGCAGCTTAGTTGAGAATCAGCCCCAGCATTTT. This sequence encodes CASSLVENQPQHF.

Of note for this clonotype: Relative to the germline gene, one junction end is altered; a read error may explain this. V and J are TRBV20-1 and TRBJ2-7; D is perhaps TRBD2 (6 bases). The CDR3 has 13 amino acids. Germline CDR1 and CDR2: DFQATT and SNEGSKA (reference sequence). For the CDR3, the DNA is TGCAGTGCTTCGAGCGGGCGATCCTACGGGCAGTACTTC. It codes for CSASSGRSYGQYF.

This clonotype occurred many times. The chain couples TRBV28 to TRBJ1-5; D is unclear. CDR1 and CDR2 (germline): MDHEN, SYDVKM. The CDR3 totals 16 residues. Trimming pared 6 bases from V and 3 bases from J, leaving 18 bases between. The CDR3 loop reads CASRTGSRLLNQPQHF. The DNA for the CDR3 is TGTGCCAGCAGAACCGGGTCCCGTCTTCTCAATCAGCCCCAGCATTTT.

This clonotype was seen at least ten times. The chain recombines TRBV6-2 or TRBV6-3 with TRBJ2-5; TRBD1 matches 9 bases. J gave up 5 bases and V 5 bases, and 12 bases lay outside the gene matches. Germline V gives CDR1 MNHEY, CDR2 SVGEGT. CDR3 length equals 16 residues. The CDR3 DNA reads TGTGCCAGCAGTGGTGGAGACAGGGGGTCCCATGAGACCCAGTACTTC. Its protein product is CASSGGDRGSHETQYF.

This clonotype has more than one count but fewer than ten. The chain recombines TRBV29-1 with TRBJ2-7; 7 nucleotides match TRBD1. Looked up from germline, CDR1 is SQVTM and CDR2 is ANQGSEA. Trimming cost V 1 base and J 1 base; bases outside gene matches: 4. The CDR3 contains 14 residues. The CDR3 reads CSVEGQGESYEQYF. CDR3 DNA: TGCAGCGTTGAAGGGCAGGGGGAATCCTACGAGCAGTACTTC.

The chain carries TRBV4-1 and TRBJ2-7; no clear D gene. This CDR3 region has 13 residues. Germline V lookup: CDR1 MGHRA, CDR2 YSYEKL. V lost 0 bases to trimming and J lost 7 bases, with 10 bases between them. The CDR3 coding sequence is TGCGCCAGCAGCCAAGATCAAAGGTGGGAGCAGTACTTC. Its protein is CASSQDQRWEQYF.

Only a few counts were recorded for this clonotype. The chain carries TRBV10-3 and TRBJ2-1; D is unclear. Germline assignment: CDR1 ENHRY and CDR2 SYGVKD. Trimming removed 7 bases at V and 4 bases at J, with 8 bases between. The CDR3 sequence is 12 residues long. The CDR3 loop is CAIKNGYNEQFF. DNA of the CDR3: TGTGCCATCAAGAATGGGTACAATGAGCAGTTCTTC.

The CDR3 DNA sequence: TGTGCCATCGGGCGCTCACCCAATGAGCAGTTCTTC. Residues: CAIGRSPNEQFF. This sequence joins TRBV10-3 and TRBJ2-1; D is uncertain. The CDR3 has 12 amino acids. Germline-derived CDR1 and CDR2 are ENHRY and SYGVKD. V was trimmed by 8 bases and J by 6 bases, leaving 11 bases between them.

This clonotype was seen at least ten times. The chain couples TRBV30 to TRBJ1-1, with unresolved D. Germline CDR1 is GTSNPN and CDR2 is SVGIG (reference sequence). This CDR3 has 12 amino acids. Trimming left V 5 bases short and J 5 bases short, with 12 bases between. In DNA form, the CDR3 reads TGTGCCTGGGACTACTTCGGGACTGAAGCTTTCTTT. Translating it yields CAWDYFGTEAFF.

CDR3 sequence reads: CASSGGTSGRAYF. The CDR3, as DNA: TGTGCCAGCAGCGGAGGGACTAGCGGGAGAGCTTACTTC. The chain uses TRBV9 and TRBJ2-7, with TRBD2 identical over 14 bases. CDR1 and CDR2 from the germline V gene are SGDLS and YYNGEE. V was clipped by 3 bases and J by 13 bases; unmatched bases: 6. The CDR3 has 13 residues.

This clonotype has more than one count but fewer than ten. This sequence joins TRBV20-1 and TRBJ2-7, with 9 bases aligning to TRBD2. J lost 2 bases, V lost 5 bases, and 13 bases had no gene match. The CDR3 length is 16 residues. Germline CDR1 reads DFQATT; CDR2 reads SNEGSKA (reference sequence). In DNA, the CDR3 is TGCAGTGCTCTCCACAATAGCGGGAGCCCCACCTACGAGCAGTACTTC. Protein product: CSALHNSGSPTYEQYF.

A few counts support this clonotype. This rearrangement joins TRBV15 to TRBJ2-3; a possible D gene is TRBD2 (6 bases). The ends were cut back, 0 bases at V and 0 bases at J, with 7 bases in the middle. Germline-derived CDR1 and CDR2 are LNHNV and YYDKDF (reference sequence). This CDR3 has 15 residues. The CDR3 coding sequence is TGTGCCACCAGCAGAGAGGGGACTAGCACAGATACGCAGTATTTT. Translated: CATSREGTSTDTQYF.

This clonotype was detected a few times. The rearrangement joins TRBV2 to TRBJ2-1, with 11 bases lining up with TRBD2. Germline CDR1 reads SNHLY; CDR2 reads FYNNEI. The junction had 9 bases not matched to a gene; V was cut back by 0 bases and J by 8 bases. This CDR3 region has 17 residues. CDR3 nucleotides: TGTGCCAGCAGTGAAGCGGTGCTAGCGGGAGGCGGTGATGAGCAGTTCTTC. It specifies CASSEAVLAGGGDEQFF.

V gene TRBV7-9 combines with J gene TRBJ1-1; D ambiguous. There are 14 residues in the CDR3. Germline V gene sequence: CDR1 SEHNR, CDR2 FQNEAQ (reference sequence). The germline V and J ends were trimmed by 3 bases and 3 bases, with 11 bases remaining between them. The CDR3 nucleotides read TGTGCCAGCAGCTTGACACCCTGGGACACTGAAGCTTTCTTT. Translating gives CASSLTPWDTEAFF. The full variable domain, completed using reference TRBV7-9 and TRBJ1-1, is DTGVSQNPRHKITKRGQNVTFRCDPISEHNRLYWYRQTLGQGPEFLTYFQNEAQLEKSRLLSDRFSAERPKGSFSTLEIQRTEQGDSAMYLCASSLTPWDTEAFFGQGTRLTVV.

This clonotype was recorded many times. The chain links TRBV28 to TRBJ1-1; the D is unclear. Trimming removed 6 bases from V and 4 bases from J, with 15 bases in between. This CDR3 is built from 14 residues. Germline V gene data show CDR1 as MDHEN and CDR2 as SYDVKM. The CDR3 sequence: CASSPLGRTTEAFF. The CDR3 DNA is TGTGCCAGCAGCCCCTTGGGCAGGACCACTGAAGCTTTCTTT. The full variable domain, in which reference TRBV28 and TRBJ1-1 provide the parts outside the CDR3, is DVKVTQSSRYLVKRTGEKVFLECVQDMDHENMFWYRQDPGLGLRLIYFSYDVKMKEKGDIPEGYSVSREKKERFSLILESASTNQTSMYLCASSPLGRTTEAFFGQGTRLTVV.

A word on this clonotype: A much bigger clone sits one base away, suggesting this may be a read error. CDR3 in DNA: TGTGCCAGCAGCGAGACCAGACCCCGGAATCAGCCCCAGCATTTT. It encodes CASSETRPRNQPQHF. V usage is TRBV6-1 and J usage is TRBJ1-5; no clear D gene. Trimming took off 6 bases at V and 4 bases at J, with 16 bases between the two ends. Germline values: CDR1 MNHNS, CDR2 SASEGT. The CDR3 contains 15 residues.

This chain's CDR3 is CASSLTSILWGNTIYF. DNA of the CDR3: TGTGCCAGCAGCTTAACGAGCATCCTGTGGGGAAACACCATATATTTT. The rearrangement links TRBV7-3 to TRBJ1-3; D is unclear. V lost 0 bases and J 4 bases, leaving 13 bases between the germline ends. The CDR3 loop spans 16 amino acids. Germline assignment: CDR1 SGHTA and CDR2 FQGTGA.

The chain is built from TRBV20-1 and TRBJ1-5; perhaps TRBD1 as D (6 bases). CDR1 DFQATT and CDR2 SNEGSKA come from the germline V gene (reference sequence). Trimming pared 0 bases from V and 3 bases from J, leaving 12 bases between. The CDR3 has 15 residues. The CDR3 DNA reads as TGCAGTGCTAGAGAGTACGACAGGAACAATCAGCCCCAGCATTTT. Translation: CSAREYDRNNQPQHF.

The genes are TRBV18 and TRBJ2-7, with 10 nucleotides matching TRBD1. After removal of 3 bases from V and 3 bases from J, the junction contained 5 bases not matched to a gene. The CDR3 contains 15 residues. Germline loops: CDR1 KGHSH, CDR2 LQKENI. The CDR3 region is CASSPSDRGDYEQYF. CDR3 coding DNA: TGTGCCAGCTCACCCTCGGACAGGGGGGACTACGAGCAGTACTTC. The variable domain in full, completed from reference TRBV18 and TRBJ2-7, reads NAGVMQNPRHLVRRRGQEARLRCSPMKGHSHVYWYRQLPEEGLKFMVYLQKENIIDESGMPKERFSAEFPKEGPSILRIQQVVRGDSAAYFCASSPSDRGDYEQYFGPGTRLTVT.

This clonotype was seen ten or more times. The rearrangement joins TRBV2 to TRBJ2-7, with 7 bases identical to TRBD1. Germline V gene lookup returns CDR1 SNHLY and CDR2 FYNNEI. This CDR3 contains 14 residues. V was pared by 5 bases and J by 6 bases, with 10 bases of the junction left unmatched. In DNA, the CDR3 is TGTGCCAGCAGTCCCGGGACAGAAATTGTCGAGCAGTACTTC. The encoded protein is CASSPGTEIVEQYF. The variable domain in full, completed from reference TRBV2 and TRBJ2-7, reads EPEVTQTPSHQVTQMGQEVILRCVPISNHLYFYWYRQILGQKVEFLVSFYNNEISEKSEIFDDQFSVERPDGSNFTLKIRSTKLEDSAMYFCASSPGTEIVEQYFGPGTRLTVT.